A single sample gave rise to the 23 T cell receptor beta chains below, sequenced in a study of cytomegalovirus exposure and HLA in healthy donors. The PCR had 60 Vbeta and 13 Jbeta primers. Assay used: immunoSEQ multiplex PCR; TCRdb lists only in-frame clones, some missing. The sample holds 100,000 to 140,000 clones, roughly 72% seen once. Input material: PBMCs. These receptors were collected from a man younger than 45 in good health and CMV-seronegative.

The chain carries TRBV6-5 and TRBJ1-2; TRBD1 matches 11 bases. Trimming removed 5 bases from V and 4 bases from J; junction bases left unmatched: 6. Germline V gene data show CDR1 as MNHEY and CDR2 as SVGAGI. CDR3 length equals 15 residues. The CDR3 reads CASSRGQGAAYGYTF. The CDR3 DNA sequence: TGTGCCAGCAGTCGAGGACAGGGGGCGGCCTATGGCTACACCTTC.

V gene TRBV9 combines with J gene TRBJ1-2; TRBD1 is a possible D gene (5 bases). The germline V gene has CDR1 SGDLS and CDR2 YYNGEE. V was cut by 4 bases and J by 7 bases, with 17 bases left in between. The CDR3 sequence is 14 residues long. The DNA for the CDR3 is TGTGCCAGCAGCCCACTACAGGTCCTCCCTGGCTACACCTTC. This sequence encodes CASSPLQVLPGYTF. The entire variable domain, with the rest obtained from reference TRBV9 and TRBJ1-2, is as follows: DSGVTQTPKHLITATGQRVTLRCSPRSGDLSVYWYQQSLDQGLQFLIQYYNGEERAKGNILERFSAQQFPDLHSELNLSSLELGDSALYFCASSPLQVLPGYTFGSGTRLTVV.

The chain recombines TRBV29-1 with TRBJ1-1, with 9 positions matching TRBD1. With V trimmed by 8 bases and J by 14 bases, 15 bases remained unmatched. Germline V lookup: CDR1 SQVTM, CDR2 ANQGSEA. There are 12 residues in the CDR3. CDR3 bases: TGCAGCTCCACGACCGGGACAGGGTTTTTGTTCTTT. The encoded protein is CSSTTGTGFLFF.

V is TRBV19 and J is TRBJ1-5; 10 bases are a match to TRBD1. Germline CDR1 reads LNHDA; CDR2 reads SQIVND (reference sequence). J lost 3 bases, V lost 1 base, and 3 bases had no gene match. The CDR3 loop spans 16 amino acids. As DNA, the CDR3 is TGTGCCAGTAGTATAGGGGGACAGGGGTACAATCAGCCCCAGCATTTT. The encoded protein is CASSIGGQGYNQPQHF.

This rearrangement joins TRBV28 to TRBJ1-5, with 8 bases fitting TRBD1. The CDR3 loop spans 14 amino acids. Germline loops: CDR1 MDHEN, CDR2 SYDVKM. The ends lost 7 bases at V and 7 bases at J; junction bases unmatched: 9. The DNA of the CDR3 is TGTGCCAGCATCCCGGACAGGGTGAGGCAGCCCCAGCATTTT. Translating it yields CASIPDRVRQPQHF.

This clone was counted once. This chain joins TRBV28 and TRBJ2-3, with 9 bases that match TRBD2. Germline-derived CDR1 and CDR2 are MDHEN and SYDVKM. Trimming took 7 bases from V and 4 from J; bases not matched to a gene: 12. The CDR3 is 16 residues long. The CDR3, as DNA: TGTGCCAGCAATCCAGAAGGGGCGGGAGGGTCAGATACGCAGTATTTT. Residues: CASNPEGAGGSDTQYF.

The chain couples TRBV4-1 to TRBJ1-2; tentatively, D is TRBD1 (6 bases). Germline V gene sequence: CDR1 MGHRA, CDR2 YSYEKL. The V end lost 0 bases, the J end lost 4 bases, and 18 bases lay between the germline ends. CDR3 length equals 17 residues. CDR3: CASSQDYREIDTYGYTF. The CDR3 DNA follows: TGCGCCAGCAGCCAAGACTACAGGGAAATAGACACCTATGGCTACACCTTC.

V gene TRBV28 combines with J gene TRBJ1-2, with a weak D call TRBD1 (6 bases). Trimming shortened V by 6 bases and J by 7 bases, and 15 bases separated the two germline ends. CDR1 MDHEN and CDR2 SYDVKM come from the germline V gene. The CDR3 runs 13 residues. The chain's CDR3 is CASRPNTGLGYTF. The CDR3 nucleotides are TGTGCCAGCAGACCTAATACAGGGCTTGGCTACACCTTC.

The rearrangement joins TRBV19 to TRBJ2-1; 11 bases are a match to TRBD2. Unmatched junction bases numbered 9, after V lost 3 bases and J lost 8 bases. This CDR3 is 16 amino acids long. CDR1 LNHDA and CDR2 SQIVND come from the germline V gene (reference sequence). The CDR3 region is CASSMFGASGRYEQFF. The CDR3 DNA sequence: TGTGCCAGTAGTATGTTCGGGGCTAGCGGGAGGTATGAGCAGTTCTTC.

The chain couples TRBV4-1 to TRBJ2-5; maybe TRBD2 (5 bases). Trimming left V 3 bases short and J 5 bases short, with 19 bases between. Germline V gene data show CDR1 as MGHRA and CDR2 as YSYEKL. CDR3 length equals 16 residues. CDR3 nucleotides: TGCGCCAGCAGCCAGGGTACTAGTTTCCCTCGGGAGACCCAGTACTTC. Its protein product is CASSQGTSFPRETQYF.

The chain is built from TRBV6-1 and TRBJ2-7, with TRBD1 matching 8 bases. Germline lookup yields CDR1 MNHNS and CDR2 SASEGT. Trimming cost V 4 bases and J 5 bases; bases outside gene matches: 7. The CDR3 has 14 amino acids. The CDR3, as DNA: TGTGCCAGCAGTGTGACAGGGGATGGGCACGAGCAGTACTTC. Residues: CASSVTGDGHEQYF.

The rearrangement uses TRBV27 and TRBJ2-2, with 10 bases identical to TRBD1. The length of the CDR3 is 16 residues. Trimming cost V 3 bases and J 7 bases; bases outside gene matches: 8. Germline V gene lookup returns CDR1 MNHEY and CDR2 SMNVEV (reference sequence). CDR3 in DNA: TGTGCCAGCAGTTTGTGGCGACAGGGGGCGTACGGGGAGCTGTTTTTT. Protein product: CASSLWRQGAYGELFF.

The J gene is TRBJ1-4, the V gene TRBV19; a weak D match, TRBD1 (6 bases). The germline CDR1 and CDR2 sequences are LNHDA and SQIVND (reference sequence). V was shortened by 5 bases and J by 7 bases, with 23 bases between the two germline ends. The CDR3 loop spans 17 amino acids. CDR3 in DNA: TGTGCCAGTAGTCCGACCGGCGGGGGGCTCCTAAGTGAAAAACTGTTTTTT. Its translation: CASSPTGGGLLSEKLFF.

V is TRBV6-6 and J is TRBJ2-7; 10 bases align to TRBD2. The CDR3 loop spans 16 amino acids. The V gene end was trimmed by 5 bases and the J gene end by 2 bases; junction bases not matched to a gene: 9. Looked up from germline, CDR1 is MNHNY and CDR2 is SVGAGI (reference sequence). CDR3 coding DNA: TGTGCCAGCAGTAGCCTTAGCGGGGGGCTCACCTACGAGCAGTACTTC. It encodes CASSSLSGGLTYEQYF.

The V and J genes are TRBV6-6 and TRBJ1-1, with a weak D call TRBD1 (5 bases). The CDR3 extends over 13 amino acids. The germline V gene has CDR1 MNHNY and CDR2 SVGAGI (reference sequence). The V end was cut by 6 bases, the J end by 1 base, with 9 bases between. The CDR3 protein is CASRNDRNTEAFF. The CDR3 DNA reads TGTGCCAGCAGAAACGACAGGAACACTGAAGCTTTCTTT.

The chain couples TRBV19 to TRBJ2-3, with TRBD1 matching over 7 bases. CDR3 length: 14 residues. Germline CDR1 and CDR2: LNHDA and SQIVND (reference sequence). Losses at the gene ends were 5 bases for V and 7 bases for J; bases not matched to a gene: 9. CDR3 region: CASSQTTGLNTQYF. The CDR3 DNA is TGTGCCAGTAGTCAGACGACAGGGCTAAATACGCAGTATTTT.

CDR3 nucleotides: TGTGCCAGCAGCTTTCGCCCCCAGGGGGGTTTTGAGAGTACTGAAGCTTTCTTT. Encoded protein: CASSFRPQGGFESTEAFF. V usage is TRBV11-2 and J usage is TRBJ1-1; TRBD1 matches at 7 bases. CDR1 is SGHAT and CDR2 is FQNNGV in the germline V gene. The J segment lost 5 bases and the V segment lost 3 bases, leaving 18 bases of the junction unmatched. The CDR3 consists of 18 residues.

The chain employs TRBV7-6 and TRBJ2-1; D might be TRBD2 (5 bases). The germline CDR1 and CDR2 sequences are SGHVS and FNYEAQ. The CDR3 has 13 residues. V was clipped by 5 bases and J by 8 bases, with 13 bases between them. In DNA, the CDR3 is TGTGCCAGCAGCCCTCGTTCGGGATATGAGCAGTTCTTC. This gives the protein CASSPRSGYEQFF.

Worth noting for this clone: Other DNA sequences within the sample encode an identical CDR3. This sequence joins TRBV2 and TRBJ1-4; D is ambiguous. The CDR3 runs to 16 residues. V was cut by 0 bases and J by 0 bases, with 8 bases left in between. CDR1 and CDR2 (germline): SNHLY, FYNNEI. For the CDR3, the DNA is TGTGCCAGCAGTGAAGCGGCAGTTTCAACTAATGAAAAACTGTTTTTT. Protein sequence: CASSEAAVSTNEKLFF.

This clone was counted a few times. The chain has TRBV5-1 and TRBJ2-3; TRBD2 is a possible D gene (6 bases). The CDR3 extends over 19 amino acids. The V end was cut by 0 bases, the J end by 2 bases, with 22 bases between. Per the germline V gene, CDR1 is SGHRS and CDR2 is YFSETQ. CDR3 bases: TGCGCCAGCAGCTTGGCCGCGACCGGACAAGGCGGGATCACAGATACGCAGTATTTT. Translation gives CASSLAATGQGGITDTQYF.

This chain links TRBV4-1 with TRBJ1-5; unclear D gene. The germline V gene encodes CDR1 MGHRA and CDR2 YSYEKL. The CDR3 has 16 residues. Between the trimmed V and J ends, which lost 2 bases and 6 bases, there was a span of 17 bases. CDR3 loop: CASSQSPGGVGQPQHF. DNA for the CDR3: TGCGCCAGCAGCCAATCACCAGGCGGGGTTGGTCAGCCCCAGCATTTT.

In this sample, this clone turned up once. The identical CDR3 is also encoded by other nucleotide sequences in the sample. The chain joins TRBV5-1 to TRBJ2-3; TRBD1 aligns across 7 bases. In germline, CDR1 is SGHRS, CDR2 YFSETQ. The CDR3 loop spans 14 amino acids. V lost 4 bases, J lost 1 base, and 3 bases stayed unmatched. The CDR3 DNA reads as TGCGCCAGCAGCCCAGGACAGGGCACAGATACGCAGTATTTT. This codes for CASSPGQGTDTQYF. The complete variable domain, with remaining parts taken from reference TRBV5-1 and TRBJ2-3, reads KAGVTQTPRYLIKTRGQQVTLSCSPISGHRSVSWYQQTPGQGLQFLFEYFSETQRNKGNFPGRFSGRQFSNSRSEMNVSTLELGDSALYLCASSPGQGTDTQYFGPGTRLTVL.

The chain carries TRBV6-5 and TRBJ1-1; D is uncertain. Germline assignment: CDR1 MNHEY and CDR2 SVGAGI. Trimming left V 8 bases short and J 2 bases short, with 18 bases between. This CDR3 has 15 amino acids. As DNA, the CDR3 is TGTGCCAGCCTAAACGCTGGACGGGGAAACACTGAAGCTTTCTTT. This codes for CASLNAGRGNTEAFF.